The source of this T cell receptor (beta chain) is a study of T cells in Graves' hyperthyroidism and ophthalmopathy. Study summary: Peripheral blood was taken when the disease was first diagnosed, before any treatment began. Study conclusions and caveats: Expanded thyroid clonotypes (above 0.001) were mostly also found in blood. In simple terms, a model built on 13 V-J features told ophthalmopathy apart from stable hyperthyroidism.

TCR beta CDR3 regions were amplified from RNA. TCR CDR3 underwent first-round RT-PCR with the HTBI primer set. TCRdb analysed the multiplex PCR reads with MiXCR anew, one entry per CDR3 protein. The sample holds 220,000 or so distinct CDR3 sequences, roughly 15% seen once. This clonotype was observed many times. As yet, its antigen is unknown. With duration under 3 months, ophthalmopathy was active: Clinical Activity Score at least 3, NOSPECS at least 4. Germline CDR1 is MNHNS and CDR2 is SASEGT. The CDR3 covers 14 residues. V shed 11 bases and J shed 1 base, with 17 bases lying between them. Sample: blood. The chain carries TRBV6-1 and TRBJ2-5; D possibly corresponds to TRBD2 (6 bases). This receptor was obtained from a woman under 30 with Graves' ophthalmopathy. CDR3 residues: CAHSRSRGQETQYF. The DNA of the CDR3 is TGTGCCCACAGCAGATCGCGGGGCCAAGAGACCCAGTACTTC.